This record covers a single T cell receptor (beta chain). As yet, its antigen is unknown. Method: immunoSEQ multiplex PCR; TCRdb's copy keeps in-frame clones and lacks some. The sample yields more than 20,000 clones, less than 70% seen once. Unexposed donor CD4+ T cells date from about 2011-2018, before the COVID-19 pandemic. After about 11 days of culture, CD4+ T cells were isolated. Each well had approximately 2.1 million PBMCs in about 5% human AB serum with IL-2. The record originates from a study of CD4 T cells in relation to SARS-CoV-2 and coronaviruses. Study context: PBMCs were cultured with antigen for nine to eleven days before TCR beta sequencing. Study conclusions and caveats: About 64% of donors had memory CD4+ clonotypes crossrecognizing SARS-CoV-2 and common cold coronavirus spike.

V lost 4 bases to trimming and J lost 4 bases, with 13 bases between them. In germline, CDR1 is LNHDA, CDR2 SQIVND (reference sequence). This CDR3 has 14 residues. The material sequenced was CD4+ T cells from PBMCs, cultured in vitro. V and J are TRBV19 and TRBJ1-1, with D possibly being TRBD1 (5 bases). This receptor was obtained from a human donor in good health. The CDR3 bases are TGTGCCAGTAGTAGCCTTGACAGTTCCACTGAAGCTTTCTTT. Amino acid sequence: CASSSLDSSTEAFF.